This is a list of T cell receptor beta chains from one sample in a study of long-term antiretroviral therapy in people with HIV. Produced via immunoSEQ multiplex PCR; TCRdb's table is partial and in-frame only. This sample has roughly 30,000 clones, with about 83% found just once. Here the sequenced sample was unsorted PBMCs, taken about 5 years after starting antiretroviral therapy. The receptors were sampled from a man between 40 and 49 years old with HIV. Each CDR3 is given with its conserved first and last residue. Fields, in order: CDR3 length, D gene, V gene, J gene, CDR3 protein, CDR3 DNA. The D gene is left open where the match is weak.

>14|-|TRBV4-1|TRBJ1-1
CASSQDRAGTEAFF
TGCGCCAGCAGCCAAGACAGGGCGGGCACTGAAGCTTTCTTT
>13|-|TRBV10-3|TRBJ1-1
CAISESGVKEAFF
TGTGCCATCAGTGAGTCCGGGGTAAAGGAAGCTTTCTTT
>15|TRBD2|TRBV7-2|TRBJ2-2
CASSSSGRATGELFF
TGTGCCAGCAGCTCCAGCGGGAGGGCAACCGGGGAGCTGTTTTTT
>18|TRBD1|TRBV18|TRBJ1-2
CASSPSITTGGESYGYTF
TGTGCCAGCTCACCTTCGATAACTACAGGGGGCGAATCCTATGGCTACACCTTC
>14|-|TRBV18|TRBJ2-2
CASSPLGETGELFF
TGTGCCAGCTCACCACTCGGGGAGACCGGGGAGCTGTTTTTT
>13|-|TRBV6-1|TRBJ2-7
CASSESAGYEQYF
TGTGCCAGCAGTGAATCAGCAGGCTACGAGCAGTACTTC
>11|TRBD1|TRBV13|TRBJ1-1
CASSDRAEAFF
TGTGCCAGCAGCGACAGGGCAGAAGCTTTCTTT
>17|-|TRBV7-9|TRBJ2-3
CASRPATGTPSTDTQYF
TGTGCCAGCAGACCCGCCACCGGGACACCAAGCACAGATACGCAGTATTTT
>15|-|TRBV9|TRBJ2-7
CASSKAGTVGVEQYF
TGTGCCAGCAGCAAAGCGGGGACAGTGGGCGTCGAGCAGTACTTC
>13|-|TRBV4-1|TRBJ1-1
CASSQGLSTEAFF
TGCGCCAGCAGCCAAGGTCTAAGCACTGAAGCTTTCTTT